Each of the 2 T cell receptor beta chains below was sequenced from the same sample in a study of CD8 T cells in Susac syndrome. Reverse transcription of about 0.45 to 1 ug RNA was performed with random hexamers. TCRdb processed the immunoSEQ multiplex PCR reads anew with MiXCR; each CDR3 protein has one entry. The repertoire holds about 150,000 distinct CDR3 sequences, with roughly 94% as singletons. The sample taken for sequencing was CD8+ T cells from PBMCs. These receptors all stem from a human donor with multiple sclerosis.

The chain employs TRBV27 and TRBJ1-2; perhaps TRBD1 as D (5 bases). Per germline, CDR1 MNHEY and CDR2 SMNVEV (reference sequence). Between the trimmed V and J ends, which lost 3 bases and 6 bases, there was a span of 14 bases. This CDR3 comprises 14 residues. This chain's CDR3 is CASSLGVGGDGYTF. The CDR3 DNA reads TGTGCCAGCAGTTTGGGGGTGGGGGGAGATGGCTACACCTTC.

J is TRBJ2-7 and V is TRBV9, with TRBD2 identical over 7 bases. Per germline, CDR1 SGDLS and CDR2 YYNGEE. V gave up 2 bases and J gave up 3 bases; unmatched junction bases: 8. The CDR3 contains 15 residues. Here the CDR3 DNA reads TGTGCCAGCAGCGTTACTCCAGCGGGGAGCTACGAGCAGTACTTC. Protein product: CASSVTPAGSYEQYF. Filled out from reference TRBV9 and TRBJ2-7, the complete variable domain reads DSGVTQTPKHLITATGQRVTLRCSPRSGDLSVYWYQQSLDQGLQFLIQYYNGEERAKGNILERFSAQQFPDLHSELNLSSLELGDSALYFCASSVTPAGSYEQYFGPGTRLTVT.